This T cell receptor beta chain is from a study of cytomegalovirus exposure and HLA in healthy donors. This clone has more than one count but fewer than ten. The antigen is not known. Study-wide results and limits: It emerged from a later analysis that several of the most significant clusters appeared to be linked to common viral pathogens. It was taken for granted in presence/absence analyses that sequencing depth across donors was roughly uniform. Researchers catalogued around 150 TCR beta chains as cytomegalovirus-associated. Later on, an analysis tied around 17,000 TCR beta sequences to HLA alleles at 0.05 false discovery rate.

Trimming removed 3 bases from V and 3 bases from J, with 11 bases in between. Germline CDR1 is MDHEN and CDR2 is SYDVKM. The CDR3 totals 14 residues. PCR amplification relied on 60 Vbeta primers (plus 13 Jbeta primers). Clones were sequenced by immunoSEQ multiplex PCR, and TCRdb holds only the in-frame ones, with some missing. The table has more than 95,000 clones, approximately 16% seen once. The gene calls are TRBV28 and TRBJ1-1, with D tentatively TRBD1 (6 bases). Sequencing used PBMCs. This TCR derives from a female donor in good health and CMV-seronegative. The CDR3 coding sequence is TGTGCCAGCAGTTTTGGGGGCTCGGACACTGAAGCTTTCTTT. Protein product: CASSFGGSDTEAFF.